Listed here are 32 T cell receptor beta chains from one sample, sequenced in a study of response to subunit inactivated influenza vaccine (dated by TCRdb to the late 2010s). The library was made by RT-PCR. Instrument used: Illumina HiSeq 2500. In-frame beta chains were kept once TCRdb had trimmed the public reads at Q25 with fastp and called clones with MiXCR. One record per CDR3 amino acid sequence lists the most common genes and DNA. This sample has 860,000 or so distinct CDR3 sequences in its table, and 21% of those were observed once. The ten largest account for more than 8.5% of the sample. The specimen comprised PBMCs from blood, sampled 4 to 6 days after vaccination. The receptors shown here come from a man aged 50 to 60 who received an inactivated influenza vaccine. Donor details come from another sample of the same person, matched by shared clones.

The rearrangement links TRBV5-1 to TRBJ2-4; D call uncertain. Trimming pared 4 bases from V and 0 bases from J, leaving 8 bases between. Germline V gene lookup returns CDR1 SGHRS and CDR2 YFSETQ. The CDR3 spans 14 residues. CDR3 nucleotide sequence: TGCGCCAGCAGCCTAGAGCCAGCCAAAAACATTCAGTACTTC. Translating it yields CASSLEPAKNIQYF.

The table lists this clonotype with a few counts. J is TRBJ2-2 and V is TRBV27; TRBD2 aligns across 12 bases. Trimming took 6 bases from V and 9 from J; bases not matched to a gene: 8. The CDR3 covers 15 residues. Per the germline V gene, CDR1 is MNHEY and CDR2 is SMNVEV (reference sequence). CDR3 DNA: TGTGCCAGCAGAAATAGACTAGCGGGGGACTGGGAGCTGTTTTTT. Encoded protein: CASRNRLAGDWELFF.

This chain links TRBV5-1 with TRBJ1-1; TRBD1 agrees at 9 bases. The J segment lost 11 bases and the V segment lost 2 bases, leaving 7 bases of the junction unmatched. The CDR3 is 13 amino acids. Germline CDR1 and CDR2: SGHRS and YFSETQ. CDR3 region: CASSFLGQGLAFF. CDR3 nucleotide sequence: TGCGCCAGCAGCTTTTTGGGACAGGGCCTGGCTTTCTTT.

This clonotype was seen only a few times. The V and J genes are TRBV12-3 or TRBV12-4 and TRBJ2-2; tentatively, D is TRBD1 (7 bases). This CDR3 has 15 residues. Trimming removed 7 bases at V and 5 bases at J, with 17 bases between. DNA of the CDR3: TGTGCCAGCAACCAGGGGGGAGATGATACCGGGGAGCTGTTTTTT. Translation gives CASNQGGDDTGELFF.

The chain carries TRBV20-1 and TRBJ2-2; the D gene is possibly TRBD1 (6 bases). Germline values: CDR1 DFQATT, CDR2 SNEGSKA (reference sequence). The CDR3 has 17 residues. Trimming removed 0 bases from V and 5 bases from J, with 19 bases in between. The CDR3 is CSARDGTRTKSTGELFF. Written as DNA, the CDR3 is TGCAGTGCTAGAGACGGGACACGAACTAAGAGTACCGGGGAGCTGTTTTTT.

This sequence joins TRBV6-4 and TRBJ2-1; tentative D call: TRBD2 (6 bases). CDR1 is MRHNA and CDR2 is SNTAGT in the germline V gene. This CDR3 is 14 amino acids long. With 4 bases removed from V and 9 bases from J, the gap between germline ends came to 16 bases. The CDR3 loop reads CASSALRAGGEQFF. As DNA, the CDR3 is TGTGCCAGCAGTGCCTTGCGGGCCGGGGGTGAGCAGTTCTTC.

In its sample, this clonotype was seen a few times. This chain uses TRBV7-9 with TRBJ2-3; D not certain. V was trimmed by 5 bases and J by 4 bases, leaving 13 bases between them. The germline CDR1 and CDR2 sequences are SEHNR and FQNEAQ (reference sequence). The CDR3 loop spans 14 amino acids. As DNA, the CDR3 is TGTGCCAGCAGCGCAACCGTCAACCCAGATACGCAGTATTTT. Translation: CASSATVNPDTQYF.

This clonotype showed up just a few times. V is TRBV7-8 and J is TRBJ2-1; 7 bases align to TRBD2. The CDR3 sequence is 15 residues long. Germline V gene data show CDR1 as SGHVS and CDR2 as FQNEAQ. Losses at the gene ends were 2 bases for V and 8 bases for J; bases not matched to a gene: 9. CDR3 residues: CASSLSLREWDEQFF. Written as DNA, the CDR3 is TGTGCCAGCAGCTTATCTTTGCGGGAGTGGGATGAGCAGTTCTTC.

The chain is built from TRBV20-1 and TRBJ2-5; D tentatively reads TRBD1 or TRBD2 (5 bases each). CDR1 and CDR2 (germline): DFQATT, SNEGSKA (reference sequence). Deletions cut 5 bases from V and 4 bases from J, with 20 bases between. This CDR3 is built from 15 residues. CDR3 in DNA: TGCAGTGCTCGCGCCGGGACCAGTGGTATAGAGACCCAGTACTTC. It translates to CSARAGTSGIETQYF.

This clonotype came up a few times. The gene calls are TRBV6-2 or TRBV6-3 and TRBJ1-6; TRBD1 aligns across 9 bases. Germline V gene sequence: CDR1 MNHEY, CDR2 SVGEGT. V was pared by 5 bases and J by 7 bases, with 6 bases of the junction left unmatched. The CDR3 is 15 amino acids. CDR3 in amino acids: CASSNRQGGNSPLHF. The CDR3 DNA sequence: TGTGCCAGCAGTAACCGACAGGGGGGGAATTCACCCCTCCACTTT.

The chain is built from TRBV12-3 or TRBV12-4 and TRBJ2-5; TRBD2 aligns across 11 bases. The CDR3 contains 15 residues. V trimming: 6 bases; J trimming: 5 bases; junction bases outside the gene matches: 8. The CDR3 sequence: CASRHLAGGRETQYF. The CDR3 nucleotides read TGTGCCAGCAGACACCTAGCGGGAGGTCGGGAGACCCAGTACTTC.

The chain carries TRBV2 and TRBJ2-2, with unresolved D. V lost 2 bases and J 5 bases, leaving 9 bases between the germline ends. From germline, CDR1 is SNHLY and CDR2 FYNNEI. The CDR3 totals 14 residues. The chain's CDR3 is CASSERVLTGELFF. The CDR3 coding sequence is TGTGCCAGCAGTGAACGAGTCCTAACCGGGGAGCTGTTTTTT.

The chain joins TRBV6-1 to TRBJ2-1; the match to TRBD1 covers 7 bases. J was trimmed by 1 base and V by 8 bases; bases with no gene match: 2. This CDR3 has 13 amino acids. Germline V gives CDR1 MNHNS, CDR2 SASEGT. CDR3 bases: TGTGCCAGCGGGACAGAGTCCTACAATGAGCAGTTCTTC. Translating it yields CASGTESYNEQFF.

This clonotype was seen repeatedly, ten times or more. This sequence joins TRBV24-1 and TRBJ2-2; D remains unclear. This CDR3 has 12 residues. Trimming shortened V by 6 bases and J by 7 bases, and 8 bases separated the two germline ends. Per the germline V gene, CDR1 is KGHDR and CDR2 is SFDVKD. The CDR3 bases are TGTGCCACCAGTCCCTATTACGGGGAGCTGTTTTTT. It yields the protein CATSPYYGELFF.

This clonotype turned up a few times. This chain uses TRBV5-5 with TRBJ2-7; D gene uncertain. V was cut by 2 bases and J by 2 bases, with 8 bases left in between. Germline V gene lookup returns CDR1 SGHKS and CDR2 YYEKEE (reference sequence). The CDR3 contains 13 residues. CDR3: CASSFAPTYEQYF. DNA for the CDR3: TGTGCCAGCAGCTTTGCACCGACCTACGAGCAGTACTTC.

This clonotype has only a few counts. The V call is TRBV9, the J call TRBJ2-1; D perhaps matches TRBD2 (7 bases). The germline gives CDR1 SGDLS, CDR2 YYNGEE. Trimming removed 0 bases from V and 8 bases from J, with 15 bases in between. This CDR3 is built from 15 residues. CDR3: CASSVVDRGAHEQFF. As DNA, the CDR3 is TGTGCCAGCAGCGTAGTTGATCGGGGGGCCCATGAGCAGTTCTTC.

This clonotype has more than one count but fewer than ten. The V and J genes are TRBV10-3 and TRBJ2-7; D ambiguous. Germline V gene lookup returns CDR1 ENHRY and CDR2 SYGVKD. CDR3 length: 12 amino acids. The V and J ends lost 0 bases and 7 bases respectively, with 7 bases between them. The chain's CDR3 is CAISESRQEQYF. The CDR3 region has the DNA TGTGCCATCAGTGAGTCGAGACAAGAGCAGTACTTC.

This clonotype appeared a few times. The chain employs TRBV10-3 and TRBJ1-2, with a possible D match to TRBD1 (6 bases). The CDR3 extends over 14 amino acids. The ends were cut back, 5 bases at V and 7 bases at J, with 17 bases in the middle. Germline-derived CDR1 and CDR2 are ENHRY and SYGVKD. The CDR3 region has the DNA TGTGCCATCAGTTCCGACGGGACAATCTCTGGCTACACCTTC. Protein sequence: CAISSDGTISGYTF.

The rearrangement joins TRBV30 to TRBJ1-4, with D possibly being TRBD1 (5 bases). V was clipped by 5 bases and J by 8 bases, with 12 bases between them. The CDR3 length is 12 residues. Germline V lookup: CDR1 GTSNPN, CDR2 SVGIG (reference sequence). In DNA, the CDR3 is TGTGCCTGGGCCTCGGGGGGAGAAAAACTGTTTTTT. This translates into CAWASGGEKLFF.

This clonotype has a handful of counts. CDR3 region: CASSLGESGNTYEQYF. Here the CDR3 DNA reads TGTGCCAGCAGCTTAGGAGAGTCAGGGAATACCTACGAGCAGTACTTC. J is TRBJ2-7 and V is TRBV7-9; D perhaps matches TRBD1 (5 bases). V was trimmed by 1 base and J by 2 bases, leaving 15 bases between them. Germline loops: CDR1 SEHNR, CDR2 FQNEAQ (reference sequence). This CDR3 is built from 16 residues.

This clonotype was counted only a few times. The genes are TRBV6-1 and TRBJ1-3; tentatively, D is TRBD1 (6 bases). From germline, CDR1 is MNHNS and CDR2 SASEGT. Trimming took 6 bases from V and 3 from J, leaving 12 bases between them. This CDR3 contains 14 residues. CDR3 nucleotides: TGTGCCAGCAGCCACAGGGTATATGGAAACACCATATATTTT. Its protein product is CASSHRVYGNTIYF.

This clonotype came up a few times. The CDR3 DNA follows: TGCAGTGTTATTGGGGGGGGGAGCACCGGGGAGCTGTTTTTT. This gives the protein CSVIGGGSTGELFF. This rearrangement joins TRBV20-1 to TRBJ2-2; the match to TRBD2 covers 7 bases. The germline V gene has CDR1 DFQATT and CDR2 SNEGSKA (reference sequence). V lost 7 bases, J lost 4 bases, and 9 bases stayed unmatched. The CDR3 runs 14 residues.

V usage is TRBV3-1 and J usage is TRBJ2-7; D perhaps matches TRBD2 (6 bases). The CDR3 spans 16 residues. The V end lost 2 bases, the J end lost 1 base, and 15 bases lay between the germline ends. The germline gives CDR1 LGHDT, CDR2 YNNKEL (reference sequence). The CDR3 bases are TGTGCCAGCAGCCAAAGTCGGTGGGGGGATTCCTACGAGCAGTACTTC. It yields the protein CASSQSRWGDSYEQYF.

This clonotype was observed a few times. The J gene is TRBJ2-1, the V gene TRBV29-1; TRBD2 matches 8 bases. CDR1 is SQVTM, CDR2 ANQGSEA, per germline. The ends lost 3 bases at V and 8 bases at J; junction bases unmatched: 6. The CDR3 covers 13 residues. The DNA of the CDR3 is TGCAGCGTTGAGGGACTAGTCCGGGATGAGCAGTTCTTC. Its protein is CSVEGLVRDEQFF.

The CDR3 loop is CASRLSGASTDTQYF. The CDR3 DNA follows: TGTGCCAGCAGGCTTAGCGGGGCTAGCACAGATACGCAGTATTTT. V is TRBV6-1 and J is TRBJ2-3; 8 bases align to TRBD2. V was pared by 6 bases and J by 0 bases, with 5 bases of the junction left unmatched. Germline V gives CDR1 MNHNS, CDR2 SASEGT. The CDR3 consists of 15 residues.

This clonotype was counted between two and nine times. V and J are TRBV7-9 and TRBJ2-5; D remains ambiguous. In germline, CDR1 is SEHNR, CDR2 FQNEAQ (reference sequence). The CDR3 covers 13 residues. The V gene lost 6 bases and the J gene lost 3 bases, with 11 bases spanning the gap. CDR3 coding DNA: TGTGCCAGCAGATCGTTAAATGAAGAGACCCAGTACTTC. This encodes CASRSLNEETQYF.

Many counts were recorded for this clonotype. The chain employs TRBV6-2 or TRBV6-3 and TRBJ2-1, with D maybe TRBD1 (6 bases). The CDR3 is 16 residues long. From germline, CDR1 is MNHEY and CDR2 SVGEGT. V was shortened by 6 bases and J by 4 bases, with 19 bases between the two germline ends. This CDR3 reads CASRRQTGTSYNEQFF. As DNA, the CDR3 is TGTGCCAGCAGGCGACAAACCGGGACATCTTACAATGAGCAGTTCTTC.

The DNA for the CDR3 is TGTGCCAGCAGCCTCCGGGACAGGGACTTTTCGGCCCAGCATTTT. Amino acids: CASSLRDRDFSAQHF. The rearrangement links TRBV6-1 to TRBJ1-5, with 9 bases matching TRBD1. The V gene end was trimmed by 6 bases and the J gene end by 11 bases; junction bases not matched to a gene: 14. Per the germline V gene, CDR1 is MNHNS and CDR2 is SASEGT. CDR3 size: 15 residues.

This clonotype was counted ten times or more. The CDR3 protein is CATSRSAQETQYF. CDR3 nucleotides: TGTGCCACCAGCAGATCGGCCCAAGAGACCCAGTACTTC. This chain joins TRBV15 and TRBJ2-5; no reliable D call. CDR1 LNHNV and CDR2 YYDKDF come from the germline V gene (reference sequence). V gave up 2 bases and J gave up 1 base, with 5 bases separating them. This CDR3 spans 13 amino acids.

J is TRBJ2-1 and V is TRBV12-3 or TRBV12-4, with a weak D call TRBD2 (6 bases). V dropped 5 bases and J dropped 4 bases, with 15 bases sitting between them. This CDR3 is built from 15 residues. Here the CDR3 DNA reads TGTGCCAGCAGTCCGGGGCGGGGACTTTACAATGAGCAGTTCTTC. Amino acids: CASSPGRGLYNEQFF.

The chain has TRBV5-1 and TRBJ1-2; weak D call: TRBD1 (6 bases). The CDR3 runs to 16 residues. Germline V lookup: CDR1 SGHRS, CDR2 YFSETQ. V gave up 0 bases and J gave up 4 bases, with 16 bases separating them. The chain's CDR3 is CASSLDREEMGYGYTF. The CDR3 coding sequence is TGCGCCAGCAGCTTGGACAGGGAGGAAATGGGCTATGGCTACACCTTC.

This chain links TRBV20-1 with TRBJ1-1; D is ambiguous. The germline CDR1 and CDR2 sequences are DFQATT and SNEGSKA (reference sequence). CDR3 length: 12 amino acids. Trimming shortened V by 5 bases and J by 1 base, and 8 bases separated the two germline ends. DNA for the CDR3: TGCAGTGCTCGCCGATCGAACACTGAAGCTTTCTTT. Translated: CSARRSNTEAFF.